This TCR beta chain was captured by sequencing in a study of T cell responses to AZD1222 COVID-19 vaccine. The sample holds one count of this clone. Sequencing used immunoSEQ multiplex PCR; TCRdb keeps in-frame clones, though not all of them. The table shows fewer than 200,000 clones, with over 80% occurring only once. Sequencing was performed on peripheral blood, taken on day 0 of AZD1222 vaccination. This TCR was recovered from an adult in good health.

The CDR3 coding sequence is TGCAGCGTACGAAGCCGGATCTCCTACAATGAGCAGTTCTTC. Amino acid sequence: CSVRSRISYNEQFF. J is TRBJ2-1 and V is TRBV29-1; D gene ambiguous. Trimming pared 6 bases from V and 0 bases from J, leaving 12 bases between. The CDR3 runs 14 residues. Germline CDR1 is SQVTM and CDR2 is ANQGSEA.